Following are 10 T cell receptor beta chains from one sample sequenced in a study of blood T cell repertoires in COVID-19. Assay: immunoSEQ multiplex PCR; the TCRdb copy retains only in-frame clones and omits some. The table lists under 300,000 clones, roughly 86% of them singletons. The source material was PBMCs or T cells enriched from blood (not recorded which). Receptors originate from a woman in her sixties who had recovered from COVID-19.

V usage is TRBV3-1 (or the pseudogene TRBV3-2) and J usage is TRBJ1-2; 9 nucleotides match TRBD1. The CDR3 sequence is 13 residues long. V dropped 5 bases and J dropped 6; count of bases not matched to a gene: 4. Per germline, CDR1 LGHDT and CDR2 YNNKEL (reference sequence). CDR3 loop: CASSSTGGDGYTF. In DNA, the CDR3 is TGTGCCAGCAGCTCTACAGGGGGCGATGGCTACACCTTC.

The chain recombines TRBV28 with TRBJ2-3; 11 bases fit TRBD2. The V and J ends lost 7 bases and 7 bases, in that order; junction bases with no gene match: 7. CDR1 and CDR2 (germline): MDHEN, SYDVKM. This CDR3 is built from 14 residues. CDR3 coding DNA: TGTGCCAGCACAACTAGCGGGAGTGTTAATACGCAGTATTTT. It codes for CASTTSGSVNTQYF.

The chain joins TRBV28 to TRBJ2-7, with TRBD2 matching 10 bases. CDR1 and CDR2 from the germline V gene are MDHEN and SYDVKM. V was pared by 6 bases and J by 0 bases, with 5 bases of the junction left unmatched. CDR3 size: 15 residues. Here the CDR3 reads CASRDGLADSYEQYF. The CDR3 coding sequence is TGTGCCAGCAGGGACGGACTAGCGGACTCCTACGAGCAGTACTTC. Full variable domain (missing parts from reference TRBV28 and TRBJ2-7): DVKVTQSSRYLVKRTGEKVFLECVQDMDHENMFWYRQDPGLGLRLIYFSYDVKMKEKGDIPEGYSVSREKKERFSLILESASTNQTSMYLCASRDGLADSYEQYFGPGTRLTVT.

This chain connects TRBV18 to TRBJ1-2, with 8 bases fitting TRBD1. Germline V gene sequence: CDR1 KGHSH, CDR2 LQKENI. The junction had 13 bases not matched to a gene; V was cut back by 3 bases and J by 7 bases. This CDR3 spans 16 amino acids. CDR3 in DNA: TGTGCCAGCTCACCCGGGACAGGCATGGGCCAGGGTGGCTACACCTTC. Its protein product is CASSPGTGMGQGGYTF.

This clone has more than one count but fewer than ten. The V and J genes are TRBV6-5 and TRBJ1-1; D perhaps matches TRBD1 (6 bases). Trimming left V 7 bases short and J 1 base short, with 10 bases between. This CDR3 spans 13 amino acids. Germline V gene lookup returns CDR1 MNHEY and CDR2 SVGAGI. As DNA, the CDR3 is TGTGCCAGCAATCAGGGGCGGAACACTGAAGCTTTCTTT. Its translation is CASNQGRNTEAFF.

The CDR3 sequence is CASSIAGLAGDNEQFF. The CDR3 bases are TGTGCCAGTAGTATAGCGGGGCTAGCGGGAGACAATGAGCAGTTCTTC. V gene TRBV19 combines with J gene TRBJ2-1; 10 bases match TRBD2. The CDR3 extends over 16 amino acids. The V segment lost 1 base and the J segment 5 bases; nucleotides outside the gene matches: 5. Germline-derived CDR1 and CDR2 are LNHDA and SQIVND (reference sequence).

The rearrangement links TRBV6-5 to TRBJ1-6; D is undetermined. Trimming left V 0 bases short and J 8 bases short, with 5 bases between. The CDR3 is 13 amino acids. Germline CDR1 MNHEY, CDR2 SVGAGI. The CDR3 nucleotides are TGTGCCAGCAGTTACTCGATAGATTCACCCCTCCACTTT. Encoded protein: CASSYSIDSPLHF.

V gene TRBV7-6 combines with J gene TRBJ2-1, with D possibly TRBD1 on 6 matching bases. V lost 0 bases and J lost 5, with 11 bases in between. Germline V gene data show CDR1 as SGHVS and CDR2 as FNYEAQ. This CDR3 contains 15 residues. CDR3 coding DNA: TGTGCCAGCAGCTTAGCCCCGGGACAACACAATGAGCAGTTCTTC. Protein sequence: CASSLAPGQHNEQFF.

The chain links TRBV29-1 to TRBJ1-2; a possible D gene is TRBD1 (5 bases). CDR1 SQVTM and CDR2 ANQGSEA come from the germline V gene. Trimming removed 4 bases at V and 1 base at J, with 10 bases between. The CDR3 loop spans 13 amino acids. The CDR3 loop is CSVGRGSNYGYTF. Written as DNA, the CDR3 is TGCAGCGTTGGAAGGGGCAGTAACTATGGCTACACCTTC. The full variable domain, its missing parts supplied by reference TRBV29-1 and TRBJ1-2, is SAVISQKPSRDICQRGTSLTIQCQVDSQVTMMFWYRQQPGQSLTLIATANQGSEATYESGFVIDKFPISRPNLTFSTLTVSNMSPEDSSIYLCSVGRGSNYGYTFGSGTRLTVV.

V usage is TRBV6-1 and J usage is TRBJ2-1, with D perhaps matching TRBD2 (6 bases). Trimming removed 1 base from V and 4 bases from J, with 11 bases in between. The CDR3 is made up of 15 amino acids. Germline V gene sequence: CDR1 MNHNS, CDR2 SASEGT. The CDR3 region has the DNA TGTGCCAGCAGTGAAGGTTTGGGGAGGTACAATGAGCAGTTCTTC. It codes for CASSEGLGRYNEQFF.